Listed here is a single TCR beta chain. It has no known antigen specificity. A roughly 2.5 ml peripheral blood sample was drawn into PAXgene tubes per donor and stored at -80°C. Total RNA was isolated from whole blood with the PAXgene blood miRNA kit on an automated QIAcube, without T cell sorting. Deep TCRalpha and TCRbeta repertoire profiling with unique molecular barcoding was performed on peripheral blood of monozygotic twin pairs concordant or discordant for inflammatory bowel disease. Smoking habits were recorded for all twin pairs, and individuals were classified as current, former or never smokers. The library was obtained by 5' RACE. The input for every TCR library was around 3.5 ug of total RNA. For each sample, cDNA synthesis was carried out in eight separate reactions using SMARTScribe reverse transcriptase. During cDNA synthesis, template switching introduced unique molecular identifiers that contained a 6-nucleotide sample barcode. TCRalpha and TCRbeta cDNA was amplified by two nested PCRs of around 15 and 9 cycles, with bead purification after each PCR. Before amplification, the cDNA was treated with uracil DNA-glycosylase and purified using the QIAquick PCR purification kit. In the second PCR, Illumina TruSeq-compatible adapters and sample-specific barcodes were added. Library quality and concentration were assessed using TapeStation and Qubit, and 4.5 to 5.5 ng of each library was pooled. The pooled libraries were sequenced with 2 x 100 bp reads and custom sequencing primers on an Illumina HiSeq2500 single-index Rapid Run. Processing in the source paper ran as follows. MiGEC version 1.2.6 was used for UMI-based consensus assembly to correct PCR and sequencing errors. V(D)J alignment, clonotype assembly and CDR3 extraction were performed with MiXCR version 2.1.1. Normalisation of gene usage, clonotype sharing and MAIT/NKT TCR abundance was achieved by analysing the top 1000, 10 000 and 20 000 clonotypes per sample. Diversity was computed as the inverse Simpson index with the vegan R package after downsampling to 27 000 UMIs. Statistical testing used paired Mann-Whitney U tests on the discordant twin pairs and applied Benjamini-Hochberg correction for multiple testing. TCRdb reprocessed the reads into one record per CDR3 protein sequence, lacking DNA. V and J calls and clone size were set by TCRdb, not the authors. The sample table on file contains around 210,000 distinct CDR3 sequences. Of the sample, roughly 7.1% is held by the ten largest clones.

This specimen comes from a study of monozygotic twins with inflammatory bowel disease (dated by TCRdb to between 2018 and 2021). A note on the overall study: The full study comprised about 28 monozygotic twin pairs: nine German pairs (four IBD-concordant, five IBD-discordant) and 19 IBD-discordant Danish pairs. The search for disease-associated traits relied mainly on comparing, within discordant pairs, IBD patients with their genetically identical healthy co-twins. Each individual had, on average, about 151 000 unique TCRalpha sequences and 181 000 unique TCRbeta sequences available for analysis. Results and caveats for the whole study, not just this receptor: No difference in repertoire similarity was observed between concordant and discordant twins, possibly owing to limited statistical power. No single strong signal or clonotype linked to IBD turned up in the results, so the idea that one exists was not supported. A decrease in TCRbeta repertoire diversity, as measured by inverse Simpson index, was observed in IBD patients compared with their healthy co-twins. Different T cell subtypes could not be distinguished in the analysis. Compared with healthy twins, IBD patients had fewer clonotypes in common with other individuals, a difference most pronounced in patients showing signs of disease activity. Because patients received different immunosuppressive treatments, the repertoires may have picked up extra background noise and variability between individuals.

The TCR originated in a human donor with ulcerative colitis or Crohn's disease, or a healthy co-twin of an affected twin (not recorded which). The specimen was blood.

CDR3 region: CSVSQLTGLQYF. The rearranged segments are TRBV29-1 and TRBJ2-7; TCRdb selects TRBD1, and the lack of DNA leaves this call unchecked. The CDR3 contains 12 residues, cysteine and phenylalanine counted. The DNA is unrecorded. Reading the germline V gene gives CDR1 SQVTM and CDR2 ANQGSEA.